This T cell receptor (beta chain) was captured in a study of blood T cell repertoires in COVID-19. Sequencing used immunoSEQ multiplex PCR; TCRdb keeps in-frame clones, though not all of them. The sample has more than 95,000 clones; 92% are singletons. From germline, CDR1 is SGHDN and CDR2 FVKESK. CDR3 length equals 17 residues. V lost 4 bases and J lost 4; bases outside the gene matches: 10. This receptor was taken from a man in his forties or fifties with COVID-19, enrolled during active disease. Sequencing was performed on peripheral blood. The V gene is TRBV14, the J gene TRBJ2-5; 12 bases agree with TRBD2. CDR3 loop: CASSRSGLAGILETQYF. CDR3 coding DNA: TGTGCCAGCAGCCGGTCGGGACTAGCGGGTATTTTAGAGACCCAGTACTTC.